The source of this T cell receptor beta chain is a study of identical twins. The authors used template switching to add a universal primer site and gave cDNA unique molecular identifiers. TCRdb independently ran MiXCR on the 5' RACE reads; one entry per CDR3 protein. In the table there are 500,000 or so distinct CDR3 sequences, roughly an eighth of which are singletons. Study results and caveats: The conclusions drew on cross-sectional statistical analysis instead of tracking the same donors. Carriage of fewer insertions was seen in abundant cord blood beta clonotypes, whereas memory repertoires showed none.

This clonotype was seen only a few times. Its matching antigen is unknown. Trimming shortened V by 3 bases and J by 1 base, and 10 bases separated the two germline ends. There are 14 residues in the CDR3. In germline, CDR1 is SQVTM, CDR2 ANQGSEA. These data were also filed under a second study, of yellow fever vaccine responses in identical twins.

The source is a woman under 30 in good health. Sample: CD4+ T cells sorted from blood. V and J are TRBV29-1 and TRBJ2-1, with TRBD2 as a possible D gene (6 bases). The DNA of the CDR3 is TGCAGCGTTGACGGGAGTCGGTCCTACAATGAGCAGTTCTTC. This encodes CSVDGSRSYNEQFF.